Following are 14 T cell receptor beta chains from one sample sequenced in a study of a mutant IDH1 vaccine in newly diagnosed glioma. Sample time point: week 47, end of study. A single vaccine dose contained 300 ug of mutant IDH1 20-mer peptide, and topical imiquimod was used with it. Produced via immunoSEQ multiplex PCR; TCRdb's table is partial and in-frame only. The sample lists about 90,000 clones; 89% were seen once. These receptors lack a known antigen. Sequences were derived from PBMCs, sampled from a glioma patient whose treatment included an IDH1 peptide vaccine. These receptors all stem from a woman in her forties or fifties with glioma.

The CDR3 here is CASSPLTESEQYF. The CDR3 DNA sequence: TGTGCCAGCAGTCCACTTACGGAGTCCGAGCAGTACTTC. The chain recombines TRBV28 with TRBJ2-7; the D is unclear. V lost 5 bases and J lost 6, with 14 bases in between. CDR3 length: 13 residues. The germline V gene has CDR1 MDHEN and CDR2 SYDVKM.

V gene TRBV11-2 combines with J gene TRBJ2-5, with D perhaps matching TRBD1 (6 bases). The germline V and J ends were trimmed by 7 bases and 1 base, with 19 bases remaining between them. The CDR3 has 16 amino acids. Germline loops: CDR1 SGHAT, CDR2 FQNNGV. CDR3 DNA sequence: TGTGCCAGCATCCGGAAGGGGGTCGGCTCCCAAGAGACCCAGTACTTC. It codes for CASIRKGVGSQETQYF.

The V gene is TRBV6-6, the J gene TRBJ1-2; TRBD1 agrees at 7 bases. This CDR3 is built from 15 residues. V trimming: 3 bases; J trimming: 7 bases; junction bases outside the gene matches: 11. Per the germline V gene, CDR1 is MNHNY and CDR2 is SVGAGI (reference sequence). CDR3: CASSYFDRDVLGYTF. CDR3 nucleotides: TGTGCCAGCAGTTATTTTGACAGGGACGTGCTTGGCTACACCTTC.

To note about this clone: Here the CDR3 omits its conserved ending phenylalanine or tryptophan, so a read error is the likely source. This rearrangement joins TRBV5-5 to TRBJ1-2, with 10 positions matching TRBD1. V trimming: 3 bases; J trimming: 5 bases; junction bases outside the gene matches: 7. From germline, CDR1 is SGHKS and CDR2 YYEKEE (reference sequence). CDR3 length: 15 residues. The CDR3 loop reads CASSSQGQGGYGYTL. CDR3 coding DNA: TGTGCCAGCAGCTCTCAAGGACAGGGGGGATATGGCTACACCCTC.

The rearrangement joins TRBV19 to TRBJ2-5; D call uncertain. This CDR3 is built from 14 residues. The germline gives CDR1 LNHDA, CDR2 SQIVND (reference sequence). With 1 base removed from V and 2 bases from J, the gap between germline ends came to 8 bases. This chain's CDR3 is CASSIGRPQETQYF. The CDR3 DNA reads TGTGCCAGTAGTATAGGTCGACCTCAAGAGACCCAGTACTTC.

V usage is TRBV30 and J usage is TRBJ2-7, with 7 positions matching TRBD1. The V and J ends lost 4 bases and 3 bases, in that order; junction bases with no gene match: 6. The CDR3 has 13 amino acids. Germline V gene data show CDR1 as GTSNPN and CDR2 as SVGIG (reference sequence). CDR3 in DNA: TGTGCCTGGATCGGACAGGATCGCTACGAGCAGTACTTC. It specifies CAWIGQDRYEQYF.

This clone was counted a few times. This rearrangement joins TRBV5-1 to TRBJ2-1, with D possibly matching TRBD2 (5 bases). This CDR3 contains 15 residues. Germline CDR1 reads SGHRS; CDR2 reads YFSETQ. V shed 1 base and J shed 6 bases, with 14 bases lying between them. CDR3 sequence reads: CASSLLGRGFNEQFF. CDR3 coding DNA: TGCGCCAGCAGCTTGTTAGGTCGAGGGTTCAATGAGCAGTTCTTC.

The CDR3 DNA follows: TGCGCCAGCAGAAAGACAGGGGGCGTTACCGGGGAGCTGTTTTTT. Protein product: CASRKTGGVTGELFF. This sequence joins TRBV5-1 and TRBJ2-2; TRBD1 matches at 10 bases. V shed 5 bases, J shed 5 bases, and the junction held 6 bases outside the gene matches. The CDR3 loop spans 15 amino acids. Per the germline V gene, CDR1 is SGHRS and CDR2 is YFSETQ. The whole variable domain, filled in from reference TRBV5-1 and TRBJ2-2, reads KAGVTQTPRYLIKTRGQQVTLSCSPISGHRSVSWYQQTPGQGLQFLFEYFSETQRNKGNFPGRFSGRQFSNSRSEMNVSTLELGDSALYLCASRKTGGVTGELFFGEGSRLTVL.

The chain couples TRBV18 to TRBJ1-6; no clear D. Trimming cost V 2 bases and J 5 bases, with 7 bases left between them. This CDR3 comprises 14 residues. The germline V gene encodes CDR1 KGHSH and CDR2 LQKENI. The CDR3 bases are TGTGCCAGCTCACCATCCGAGGATAATTCACCCCTCCACTTT. This codes for CASSPSEDNSPLHF.

This chain joins TRBV25-1 and TRBJ2-7, with 11 bases that match TRBD1. This CDR3 comprises 14 residues. V gave up 3 bases and J gave up 2 bases; unmatched junction bases: 0. Looked up from germline, CDR1 is MGHDK and CDR2 is SYGVNS. CDR3 sequence: CASSEGQGAYEQYF. CDR3 coding DNA: TGTGCCAGCAGTGAGGGACAGGGGGCCTACGAGCAGTACTTC.

The CDR3 protein is CASSLSAGGPRTGELFF. In DNA form, the CDR3 reads TGTGCCAGCAGCTTGTCAGCGGGAGGGCCGCGCACCGGGGAGCTGTTTTTT. The gene calls are TRBV11-2 and TRBJ2-2; 10 nucleotides align to TRBD2. CDR1 and CDR2 (germline): SGHAT, FQNNGV. The CDR3 totals 17 residues. J gave up 4 bases and V 3 bases, and 8 bases lay outside the gene matches.

The CDR3, as DNA: TGTGCCACCAGCAGAGGGCACGGACCGGGGAATGTTCAGCCCCAGCATTTT. Translated, it gives CATSRGHGPGNVQPQHF. The chain couples TRBV15 to TRBJ1-5; D remains unclear. The CDR3 is 17 amino acids. CDR1 LNHNV and CDR2 YYDKDF come from the germline V gene (reference sequence). Trimming cost V 1 base and J 6 bases, with 19 bases left between them.

V usage is TRBV9 and J usage is TRBJ1-3; unclear D gene. The V end lost 3 bases, the J end lost 0 bases, and 13 bases lay between the germline ends. The CDR3 has 16 amino acids. Per germline, CDR1 SGDLS and CDR2 YYNGEE. CDR3 bases: TGTGCCAGCAGCGAGTACCCGCACCGCTCTGGAAACACCATATATTTT. Amino acid sequence: CASSEYPHRSGNTIYF. Complete variable domain (other parts from reference TRBV9 and TRBJ1-3): DSGVTQTPKHLITATGQRVTLRCSPRSGDLSVYWYQQSLDQGLQFLIQYYNGEERAKGNILERFSAQQFPDLHSELNLSSLELGDSALYFCASSEYPHRSGNTIYFGEGSWLTVV.

This clone was seen a single time. V is TRBV6-5 and J is TRBJ1-5; 7 bases match TRBD1. The length of the CDR3 is 15 residues. Germline V gene sequence: CDR1 MNHEY, CDR2 SVGAGI. The ends lost 6 bases at V and 0 bases at J; junction bases unmatched: 5. The chain's CDR3 is CASSRGQNSNQPQHF. The CDR3 bases are TGTGCCAGCAGCCGGGGACAGAATAGCAATCAGCCCCAGCATTTT.